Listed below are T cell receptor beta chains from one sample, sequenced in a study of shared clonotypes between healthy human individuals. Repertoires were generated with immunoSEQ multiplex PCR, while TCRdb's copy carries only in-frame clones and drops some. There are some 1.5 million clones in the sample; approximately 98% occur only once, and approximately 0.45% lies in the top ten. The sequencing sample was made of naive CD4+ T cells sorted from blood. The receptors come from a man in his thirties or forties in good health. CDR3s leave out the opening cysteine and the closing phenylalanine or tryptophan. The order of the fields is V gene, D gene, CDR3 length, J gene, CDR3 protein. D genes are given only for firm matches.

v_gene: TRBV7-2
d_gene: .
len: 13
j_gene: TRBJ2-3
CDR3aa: ASSLAQNPYGTQY

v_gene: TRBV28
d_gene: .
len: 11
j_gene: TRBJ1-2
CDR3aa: ASSPDPGAGYT

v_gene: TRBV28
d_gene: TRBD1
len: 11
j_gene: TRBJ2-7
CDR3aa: ASTGQGRYEQY

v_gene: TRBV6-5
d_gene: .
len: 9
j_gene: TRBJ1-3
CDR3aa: ASTSGNTIY

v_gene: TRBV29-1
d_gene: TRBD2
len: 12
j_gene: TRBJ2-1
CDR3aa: SVKPGLAFDEQF

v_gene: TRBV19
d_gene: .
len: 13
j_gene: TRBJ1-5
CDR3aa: ASSSTLTANQPQH

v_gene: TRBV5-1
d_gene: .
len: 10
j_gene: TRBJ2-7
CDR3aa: ASSSGPHEQY

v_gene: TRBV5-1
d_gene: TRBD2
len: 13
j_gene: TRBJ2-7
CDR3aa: ASSPRGAGGPEQY

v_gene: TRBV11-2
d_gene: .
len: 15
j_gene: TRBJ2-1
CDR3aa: ASSLGWTSSSYNEQF

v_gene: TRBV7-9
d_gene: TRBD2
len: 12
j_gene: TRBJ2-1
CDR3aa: ASSLTLAGNEQF

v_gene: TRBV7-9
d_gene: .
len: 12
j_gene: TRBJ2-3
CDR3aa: ASSPAMKTHTQY

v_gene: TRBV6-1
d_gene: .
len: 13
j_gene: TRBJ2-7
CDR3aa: ASSEAPSQYYEQY

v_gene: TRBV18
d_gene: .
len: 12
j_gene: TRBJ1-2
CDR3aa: ASSPMFDSYGYT

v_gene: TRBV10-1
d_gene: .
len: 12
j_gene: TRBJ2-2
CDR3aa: ASRDTGSSGELF

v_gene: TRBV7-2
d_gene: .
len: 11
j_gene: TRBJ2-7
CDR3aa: ASSRDTSYEQY

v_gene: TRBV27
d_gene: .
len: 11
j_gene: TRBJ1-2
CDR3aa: ASSLRENYGYT

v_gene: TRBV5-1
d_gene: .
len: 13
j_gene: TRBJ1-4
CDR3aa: ASSLEPGYNEKLF

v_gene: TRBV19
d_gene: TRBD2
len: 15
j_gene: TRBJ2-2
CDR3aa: ASSIEAGGLHTGELF

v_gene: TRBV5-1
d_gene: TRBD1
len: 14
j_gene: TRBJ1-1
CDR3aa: ASSQGQRYQNTEAF

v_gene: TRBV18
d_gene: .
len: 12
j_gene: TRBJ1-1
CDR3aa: ASSPNGLNTEAF

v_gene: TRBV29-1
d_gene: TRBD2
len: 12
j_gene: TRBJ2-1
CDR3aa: SFRLAGVFNEQF

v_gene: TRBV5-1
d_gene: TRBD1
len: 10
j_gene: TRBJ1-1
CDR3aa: ASLDRDREAF

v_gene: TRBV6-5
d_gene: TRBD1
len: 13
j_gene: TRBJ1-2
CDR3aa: ASSFNNRGSYGYT

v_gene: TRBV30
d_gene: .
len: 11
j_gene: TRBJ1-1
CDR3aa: AWSLRGNTEAF

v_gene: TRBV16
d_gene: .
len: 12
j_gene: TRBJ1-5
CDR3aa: ASSPAGGRQPQH

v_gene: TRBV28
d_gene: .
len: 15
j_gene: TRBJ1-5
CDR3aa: ASSYGGAEFSNQPQH

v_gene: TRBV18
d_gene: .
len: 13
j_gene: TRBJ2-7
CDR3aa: ASSPAGGAAYEQY

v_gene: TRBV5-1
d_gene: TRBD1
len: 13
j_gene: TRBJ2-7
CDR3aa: ASSLGTGTYYEQY

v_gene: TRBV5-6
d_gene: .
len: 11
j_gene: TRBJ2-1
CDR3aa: ASSLVGRNEQF

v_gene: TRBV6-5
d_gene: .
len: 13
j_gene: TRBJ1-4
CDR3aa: ASSSAGDRGEKLF

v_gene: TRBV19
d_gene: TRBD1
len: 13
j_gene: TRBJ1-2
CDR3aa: ASSVTTGVVYGYT

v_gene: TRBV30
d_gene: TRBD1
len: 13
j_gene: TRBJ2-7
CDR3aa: AWSQRDRGTYEQY

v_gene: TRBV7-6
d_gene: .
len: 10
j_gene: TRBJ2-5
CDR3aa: ASSARGETQY

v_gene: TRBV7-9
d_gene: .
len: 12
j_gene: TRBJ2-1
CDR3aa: ASSLHPRNNEQF

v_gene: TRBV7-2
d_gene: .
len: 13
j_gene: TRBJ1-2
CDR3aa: ASSLDAGQLYGYT

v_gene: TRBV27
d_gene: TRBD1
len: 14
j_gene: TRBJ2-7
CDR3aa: ASRPTGGYSLIEQY

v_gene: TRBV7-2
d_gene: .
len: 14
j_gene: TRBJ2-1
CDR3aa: ASSLNPGRTNNEQF

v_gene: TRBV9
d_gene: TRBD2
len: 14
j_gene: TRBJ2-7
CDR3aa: ASSVGLAEDLYEQY

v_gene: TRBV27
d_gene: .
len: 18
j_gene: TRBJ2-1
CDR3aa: ASRQRPPHSLGRFYNEQF

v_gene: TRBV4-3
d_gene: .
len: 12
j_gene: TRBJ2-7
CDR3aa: ASSQEARAYEQY

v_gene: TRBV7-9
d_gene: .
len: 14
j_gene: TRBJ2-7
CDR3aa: ASSIPSGLYSYEQY

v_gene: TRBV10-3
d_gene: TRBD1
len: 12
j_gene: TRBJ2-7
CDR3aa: AISEGQGAYEQY

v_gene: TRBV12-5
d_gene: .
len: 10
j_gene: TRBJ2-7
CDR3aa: ASGSTIFEQY

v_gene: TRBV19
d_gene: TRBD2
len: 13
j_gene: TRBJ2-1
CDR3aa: ASEARGGSSNEQF

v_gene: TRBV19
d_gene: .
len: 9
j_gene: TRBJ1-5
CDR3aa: ASGGNQPQH

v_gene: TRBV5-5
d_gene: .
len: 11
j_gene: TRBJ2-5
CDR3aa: ASSPTGLETQY

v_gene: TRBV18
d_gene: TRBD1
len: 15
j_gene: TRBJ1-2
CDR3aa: ASSPETGTVTFSGYT

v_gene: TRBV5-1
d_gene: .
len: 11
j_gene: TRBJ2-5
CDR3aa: ASSLVVEETQY

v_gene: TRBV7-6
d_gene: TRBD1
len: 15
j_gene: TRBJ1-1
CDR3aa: ASSLALRGQANTEAF

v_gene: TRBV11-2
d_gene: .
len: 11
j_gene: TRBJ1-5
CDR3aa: ASVRDSNQPQH

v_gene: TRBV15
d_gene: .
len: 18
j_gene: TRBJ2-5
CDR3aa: ATSSRISMHGEWGQETQY

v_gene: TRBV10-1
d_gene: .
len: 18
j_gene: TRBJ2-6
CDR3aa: ASRMEVLETQPPGANVLT

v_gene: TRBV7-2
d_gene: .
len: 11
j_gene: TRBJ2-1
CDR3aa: ASSQDRLDEQF

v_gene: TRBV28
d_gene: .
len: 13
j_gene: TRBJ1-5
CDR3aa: ASSRGEISNQPQH

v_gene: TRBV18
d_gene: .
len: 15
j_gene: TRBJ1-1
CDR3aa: ASSLRALGPRNTEAF

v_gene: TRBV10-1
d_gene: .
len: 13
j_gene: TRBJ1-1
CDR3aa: ASSESNAGLTEAF